A single sample gave rise to the 25 T cell receptor beta chains below, sequenced in a study of T-cell reconstitution after alpha-beta-depleted transplantation in children. Preparation of the TCRbeta library used unique molecular identifiers. TCRdb re-derived calls from the PCR reads in MiXCR, one entry per CDR3 protein. This sample has 400,000 to 450,000 distinct CDR3 sequences, with around two fifths found just once. The sample here was PBMCs, taken before TCRalphabeta/CD19-depleted stem cell transplant. Receptors originate from a girl aged 2-10 years with aplastic anemia, due to receive a stem cell transplant.

The sample holds a few counts of this clonotype. V is TRBV4-1 and J is TRBJ2-5; D gene uncertain. The CDR3 is 15 residues long. Trimming removed 0 bases from V and 0 bases from J, with 8 bases in between. Germline CDR1 reads MGHRA; CDR2 reads YSYEKL. The CDR3 sequence is CASSQDQSNQETQYF. The CDR3 coding sequence is TGCGCCAGCAGCCAAGATCAGAGTAACCAAGAGACCCAGTACTTC.

The chain couples TRBV27 to TRBJ2-3, with 7 bases identical to TRBD2. J was trimmed by 10 bases and V by 2 bases; bases with no gene match: 12. Germline lookup yields CDR1 MNHEY and CDR2 SMNVEV (reference sequence). The CDR3 is made up of 15 amino acids. For the CDR3, the DNA is TGTGCCAGCAGTTTAGGGAGGGACTACCTTCTTGCGCAGTATTTT. It is translated as CASSLGRDYLLAQYF.

The rearrangement joins TRBV10-3 to TRBJ2-7, with 7 bases that match TRBD2. The CDR3 has 14 amino acids. CDR1 and CDR2 (germline): ENHRY, SYGVKD. The J segment lost 2 bases and the V segment lost 4 bases, leaving 5 bases of the junction unmatched. In nucleotides, the CDR3 is TGTGCCATCAGTGCGGTGGGAGGGGCCTACGAGCAGTACTTC. Translated: CAISAVGGAYEQYF.

This chain connects TRBV28 to TRBJ2-5; either TRBD1 or TRBD2 may supply D (5 bases each). The V end was cut by 5 bases, the J end by 6 bases, with 10 bases between. The CDR3 runs 12 residues. Germline V gene lookup returns CDR1 MDHEN and CDR2 SYDVKM. The CDR3 nucleotides read TGTGCCAGCAGTAGGGGCGGGCAGACCCAGTACTTC. This codes for CASSRGGQTQYF.

The chain links TRBV28 to TRBJ2-1, with D possibly TRBD2 on 6 matching bases. The CDR3 has 15 amino acids. In germline, CDR1 is MDHEN, CDR2 SYDVKM. Between the trimmed V and J ends, which lost 6 bases and 2 bases, there was a span of 14 bases. The CDR3 sequence: CASRETGVPYNEQFF. The CDR3 DNA follows: TGTGCCAGCAGGGAGACGGGAGTACCCTACAATGAGCAGTTCTTC. The whole variable domain, remainder taken from reference TRBV28 and TRBJ2-1, is DVKVTQSSRYLVKRTGEKVFLECVQDMDHENMFWYRQDPGLGLRLIYFSYDVKMKEKGDIPEGYSVSREKKERFSLILESASTNQTSMYLCASRETGVPYNEQFFGPGTRLTVL.

V and J are TRBV28 and TRBJ2-2; 14 bases match TRBD2. CDR3 length equals 20 residues. V shed 3 bases, J shed 5 bases, and the junction held 14 bases outside the gene matches. Per the germline V gene, CDR1 is MDHEN and CDR2 is SYDVKM. The CDR3 DNA reads TGTGCCAGCAGTTTCCCCGGGACTAGCGGGAGTCAAGGGAGAACCGGGGAGCTGTTTTTT. Encoded protein: CASSFPGTSGSQGRTGELFF.

The gene calls are TRBV28 and TRBJ2-3, with 10 bases matching TRBD2. CDR1 is MDHEN and CDR2 is SYDVKM in the germline V gene. The CDR3 contains 17 residues. Trimming at V came to 2 bases and at J to 1 base, leaving 6 bases not matched to a gene. The CDR3 protein is CASSLIGLAARTDTQYF. Here the CDR3 DNA reads TGTGCCAGCAGTTTAATCGGACTAGCGGCCCGCACAGATACGCAGTATTTT.

This clonotype was seen more than once but under ten times. The gene calls are TRBV21-1 and TRBJ2-7; the table's D gene call, TRBD1, was not cross checked with the DNA. TRBV21-1 is a pseudogene locus. The length of the CDR3 is 15 residues. The CDR3 region is CAGRVAAPRLHEQYF. Here the CDR3 DNA reads TGTGCCGGCAGGGTCGCAGCCCCCAGGTTGCACGAGCAGTACTTC.

This clonotype was seen more than once but under ten times. The V and J genes are TRBV5-1 and TRBJ2-1; a possible D gene is TRBD2 (5 bases). CDR1 SGHRS and CDR2 YFSETQ come from the germline V gene. The CDR3 has 15 residues. Trimming cost V 7 bases and J 0 bases, with 14 bases left between them. The DNA of the CDR3 is TGCGCCAGCGCCCTGGCTGGGAGCTCCTACAATGAGCAGTTCTTC. Translation gives CASALAGSSYNEQFF. Full variable domain (remainder filled in from reference TRBV5-1 and TRBJ2-1): KAGVTQTPRYLIKTRGQQVTLSCSPISGHRSVSWYQQTPGQGLQFLFEYFSETQRNKGNFPGRFSGRQFSNSRSEMNVSTLELGDSALYLCASALAGSSYNEQFFGPGTRLTVL.

The chain couples TRBV20-1 to TRBJ2-4; 9 nucleotides agree with TRBD1. This CDR3 has 19 residues. The junction had 13 bases not matched to a gene; V was cut back by 0 bases and J by 1 base. Germline loops: CDR1 DFQATT, CDR2 SNEGSKA (reference sequence). Here the CDR3 reads CSAREVGGQGPGAKNIQYF. In DNA, the CDR3 is TGCAGTGCTAGAGAAGTTGGGGGACAGGGACCCGGGGCCAAAAACATTCAGTACTTC.

A few counts support this clonotype. CDR3 nucleotides: TGTGCCAGCGGGGTGGGGGTCGACACTGAAGCTTTCTTT. As protein: CASGVGVDTEAFF. The rearrangement joins TRBV7-2 to TRBJ1-1; tentatively, D is TRBD1 (5 bases). V was clipped by 8 bases and J by 3 bases, with 13 bases between them. CDR1 is SGHTA and CDR2 is FQGNSA in the germline V gene. The CDR3 length is 13 residues.

This clonotype has only a few counts. The junction does not match germline at one end; this may be a read error. The chain joins TRBV7-7 to TRBJ2-3, with a tentative D call TRBD1 (5 bases). This CDR3 comprises 11 residues. The germline V gene has CDR1 SSHAT and CDR2 FNYEAQ (reference sequence). This chain's CDR3 is CASRDTDTQYF. The CDR3 nucleotides read TGTGCTAGCAGGGACACAGATACGCAGTATTTT.

The chain couples TRBV18 to TRBJ2-1; the D gene is possibly TRBD2 (5 bases). CDR1 KGHSH and CDR2 LQKENI come from the germline V gene. The length of the CDR3 is 14 residues. Between the trimmed V and J ends, which lost 1 base and 9 bases, there was a span of 13 bases. CDR3 DNA sequence: TGTGCCAGCTCACCACAGAAGAGCGGAATTGAGCAGTTCTTC. Translated: CASSPQKSGIEQFF.

The genes are TRBV6-5 and TRBJ2-7; D is possibly TRBD1 (5 bases). CDR3 size: 14 residues. Trimming stripped 0 bases from V and 6 bases from J, with 12 bases between. Germline loops: CDR1 MNHEY, CDR2 SVGAGI. The CDR3 region is CASSYSISGAEQYF. Here the CDR3 DNA reads TGTGCCAGCAGTTACTCGATCTCTGGGGCCGAGCAGTACTTC.

The chain recombines TRBV12-3 or TRBV12-4 with TRBJ1-4; TRBD1 is a possible D gene (5 bases). V was pared by 4 bases and J by 10 bases, with 7 bases between. This CDR3 contains 11 residues. The CDR3: CASSSGGKLFF. DNA for the CDR3: TGTGCCAGCAGTTCCGGGGGAAAACTGTTTTTT.

The chain links TRBV28 to TRBJ2-1; D is uncertain. This CDR3 contains 13 residues. Per the germline V gene, CDR1 is MDHEN and CDR2 is SYDVKM. The V gene lost 6 bases and the J gene lost 6 bases, with 12 bases spanning the gap. The CDR3 reads CASSPPSTNEQFF. The DNA for the CDR3 is TGTGCCAGCAGCCCTCCCTCCACCAATGAGCAGTTCTTC.

The chain employs TRBV10-2 and TRBJ2-2; 13 positions agree with TRBD2. Germline V gene data show CDR1 as WSHSY and CDR2 as SAAADI. The CDR3 totals 14 residues. The trim removed 8 bases at V and 6 bases at J, leaving 3 bases unmatched. CDR3 protein: CASDGLAGAGELFF. The CDR3, as DNA: TGCGCCAGCGACGGACTAGCGGGAGCCGGGGAGCTGTTTTTT.

Ten or more counts support this clonotype. The chain carries TRBV4-3 and TRBJ2-7; 11 bases match TRBD1. The CDR3 runs to 16 residues. The V gene's germline CDR1 is LGHNA and CDR2 YSLEER. V lost 1 base and J lost 5; bases outside the gene matches: 7. CDR3 protein: CASSQGKPDRGHEQYF. DNA of the CDR3: TGCGCCAGCAGCCAAGGGAAACCGGACAGGGGGCACGAGCAGTACTTC.

This sequence joins TRBV24-1 and TRBJ2-4, with 11 bases that match TRBD2. Looked up from germline, CDR1 is KGHDR and CDR2 is SFDVKD. This CDR3 comprises 19 residues. V shed 3 bases and J 0 bases; nucleotides not matched to a gene: 9. CDR3 DNA: TGTGCCACCAGTGATGGGACTAGCGGTACTAACGGAGCCAAAAACATTCAGTACTTC. Protein sequence: CATSDGTSGTNGAKNIQYF.

The chain carries TRBV10-3 and TRBJ2-7, with 10 bases identical to TRBD2. V was clipped by 4 bases and J by 5 bases; unmatched bases: 5. Germline lookup yields CDR1 ENHRY and CDR2 SYGVKD. This CDR3 is 14 amino acids long. The CDR3 sequence is CAISVLAGVDEQYF. The CDR3, as DNA: TGTGCCATCAGTGTTCTAGCGGGAGTGGACGAGCAGTACTTC.

The chain couples TRBV15 to TRBJ2-3, with 8 nucleotides matching TRBD2. Germline V gene sequence: CDR1 LNHNV, CDR2 YYDKDF (reference sequence). The CDR3 totals 13 residues. J was trimmed by 6 bases and V by 8 bases; bases with no gene match: 7. The CDR3 protein is CATPRAGGDTQYF. Written as DNA, the CDR3 is TGTGCCACCCCGCGGGCGGGAGGTGATACGCAGTATTTT.

The rearrangement links TRBV21-1 to TRBJ2-2; the D call TRBD2 from the table was never checked on the DNA. TRBV21-1 constitutes a pseudogene. This CDR3 has 17 amino acids. CDR3 loop: CASSKDSGPPNTGELFF. DNA of the CDR3: TGTGCCAGCAGCAAAGATTCCGGGCCCCCGAACACCGGGGAGCTGTTTTTT.

The CDR3 loop reads CASSQVLAGENNNEQFF. The CDR3 region has the DNA TGTGCCAGCAGCCAAGTGTTAGCGGGAGAGAACAACAATGAGCAGTTCTTC. V and J are TRBV4-2 and TRBJ2-1; 9 nucleotides align to TRBD2. Trimming cost V 1 base and J 5 bases; bases outside gene matches: 9. CDR1 and CDR2 (germline): LGHNA, YNFKEQ. The CDR3 is made up of 17 amino acids.

This clonotype appeared a few times. The genes are TRBV27 and TRBJ2-1; tentative D call: TRBD2 (6 bases). V lost 3 bases and J 0 bases, leaving 15 bases between the germline ends. Per germline, CDR1 MNHEY and CDR2 SMNVEV (reference sequence). The length of the CDR3 is 17 residues. CDR3 residues: CASSFRLPTSSYNEQFF. The DNA for the CDR3 is TGTGCCAGCAGTTTTCGACTACCGACTAGCTCCTACAATGAGCAGTTCTTC.

This clonotype was recorded at least ten times. This chain connects TRBV28 to TRBJ2-3; D possibly matches TRBD1 or TRBD2 (5 bases each). V lost 6 bases and J lost 6, with 19 bases in between. The germline V gene has CDR1 MDHEN and CDR2 SYDVKM. The CDR3 covers 15 residues. The CDR3 loop reads CASSPTGLAVDTQYF. The CDR3 nucleotides are TGTGCCAGCAGCCCTACGGGGCTAGCCGTTGATACGCAGTATTTT.